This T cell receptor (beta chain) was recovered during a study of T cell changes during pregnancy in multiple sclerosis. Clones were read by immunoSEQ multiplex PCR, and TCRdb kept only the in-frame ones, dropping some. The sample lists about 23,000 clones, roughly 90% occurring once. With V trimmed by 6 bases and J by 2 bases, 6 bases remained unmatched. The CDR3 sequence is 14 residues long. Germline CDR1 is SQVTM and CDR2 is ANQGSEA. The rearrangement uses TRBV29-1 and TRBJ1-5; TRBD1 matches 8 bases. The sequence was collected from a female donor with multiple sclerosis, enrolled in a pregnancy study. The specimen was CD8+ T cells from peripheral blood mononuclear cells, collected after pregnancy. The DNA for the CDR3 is TGCAGCGTAGAGACAGGGGATGGCAATCAGCCCCAGCATTTT. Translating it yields CSVETGDGNQPQHF.